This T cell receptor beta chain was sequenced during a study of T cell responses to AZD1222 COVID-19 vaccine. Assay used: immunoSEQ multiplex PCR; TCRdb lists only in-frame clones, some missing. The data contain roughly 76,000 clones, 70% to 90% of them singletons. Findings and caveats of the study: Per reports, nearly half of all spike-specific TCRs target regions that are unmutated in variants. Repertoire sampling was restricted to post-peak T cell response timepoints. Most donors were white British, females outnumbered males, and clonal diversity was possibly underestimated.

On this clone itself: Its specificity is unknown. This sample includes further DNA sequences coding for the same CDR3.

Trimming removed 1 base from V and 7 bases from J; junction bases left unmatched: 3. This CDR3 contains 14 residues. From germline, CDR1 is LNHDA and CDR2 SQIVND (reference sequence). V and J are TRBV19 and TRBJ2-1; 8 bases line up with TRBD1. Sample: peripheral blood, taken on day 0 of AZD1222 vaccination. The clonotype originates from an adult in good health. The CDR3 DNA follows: TGTGCCAGTAGTATAGGGACAGGGCGAAATGAGCAGTTCTTC. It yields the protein CASSIGTGRNEQFF. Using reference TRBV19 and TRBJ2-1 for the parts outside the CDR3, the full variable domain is DGGITQSPKYLFRKEGQNVTLSCEQNLNHDAMYWYRQDPGQGLRLIYYSQIVNDFQKGDIAEGYSVSREKKESFPLTVTSAQKNPTAFYLCASSIGTGRNEQFFGPGTRLTVL.